The 32 T cell receptor beta chains given below trace back to one sample, sequenced in a study of vaccination effects on CD4 cells after COVID-19. Antigens for these TCRs are unknown. Expansion of antigen-specific CD4+ T cells with viral peptide pools was carried out by the ViraFEST assay before sequencing. Cells that had been cultured for less than 13 days were the source of isolated CD4+ T cells. Vaccinees lacked prior SARS-CoV-2 infection and tested negative for nucleocapsid antibodies. Sequencing was performed with immunoSEQ multiplex PCR; in TCRdb, only in-frame clones are kept and a portion is missing. The sample lists 35,000 to 50,000 clones, about 80% occurring once. The specimen was CD4+ T cells from PBMCs cultured with SARS-CoV-2 spike peptides, collected before COVID-19 vaccination. The receptors derive from a human donor who received a COVID-19 vaccine.

The chain joins TRBV6-5 to TRBJ1-2; TRBD1 is a possible D gene (5 bases). The length of the CDR3 is 14 residues. Trimming took off 5 bases at V and 8 bases at J, with 18 bases between the two ends. From germline, CDR1 is MNHEY and CDR2 SVGAGI. CDR3 bases: TGTGCCAGCAGTCCATTGACAGCAGGTGGGGGCTACACCTTC. It is translated as CASSPLTAGGGYTF.

CDR3 loop: CASSWFGSGANVLTF. The CDR3 DNA reads TGTGCCAGCAGTTGGTTCGGCTCTGGGGCCAACGTCCTGACTTTC. The V call is TRBV6-5, the J call TRBJ2-6; no clear D gene. Per germline, CDR1 MNHEY and CDR2 SVGAGI. The ends were cut back, 4 bases at V and 0 bases at J, with 7 bases in the middle. This CDR3 has 15 amino acids.

This sequence joins TRBV27 and TRBJ1-6, with D maybe TRBD1 (5 bases). Per the germline V gene, CDR1 is MNHEY and CDR2 is SMNVEV (reference sequence). Trimming cost V 5 bases and J 5 bases, with 13 bases left between them. The CDR3 consists of 15 residues. The CDR3 loop reads CASSTHDSNNSPLHF. CDR3 DNA: TGTGCCAGCAGTACCCATGACAGCAATAATTCACCCCTCCACTTT.

This clone was picked up one time. This chain joins TRBV11-1 and TRBJ2-5; possibly TRBD1 or TRBD2 for D (5 bases each). Germline CDR1 SGHAT, CDR2 FQDESV (reference sequence). V lost 5 bases and J lost 4, with 17 bases in between. The CDR3 sequence is 15 residues long. This CDR3 is CASSHASAGGETQYF. For the CDR3, the DNA is TGTGCCAGCAGCCACGCATCGGCTGGGGGAGAGACCCAGTACTTC.

J is TRBJ2-7 and V is TRBV7-9; TRBD2 agrees at 8 bases. The CDR3 totals 14 residues. J was trimmed by 4 bases and V by 2 bases; bases with no gene match: 4. The germline V gene has CDR1 SEHNR and CDR2 FQNEAQ (reference sequence). CDR3 in DNA: TGTGCCAGCAGCTTATCAGCGGGGGAGTACGAGCAGTACGTC. It encodes CASSLSAGEYEQYV.

The chain is built from TRBV11-2 and TRBJ2-7; D is possibly TRBD1 (7 bases). V was pared by 2 bases and J by 6 bases, with 14 bases between. From germline, CDR1 is SGHAT and CDR2 FQNNGV. CDR3 length equals 14 residues. CDR3 region: CASSLSGGGFEQYV. In DNA form, the CDR3 reads TGTGCCAGCAGCTTATCCGGAGGGGGCTTCGAGCAGTACGTC.

This clone came up a few times. The gene calls are TRBV6-5 and TRBJ1-2; D call uncertain. CDR3 length: 14 residues. V lost 0 bases, J lost 6 bases, and 11 bases lay in between. Germline assignment: CDR1 MNHEY and CDR2 SVGAGI. For the CDR3, the DNA is TGTGCCAGCAGTTACTCGGCTCGGAGCAATGGCTACACCTTC. Amino acid sequence: CASSYSARSNGYTF.

The rearrangement links TRBV4-1 to TRBJ2-5; 8 bases are shared with TRBD2. The CDR3 runs to 15 residues. Germline V lookup: CDR1 MGHRA, CDR2 YSYEKL. The V segment lost 1 base and the J segment 2 bases; nucleotides outside the gene matches: 3. The chain's CDR3 is CASSQGASGQETQYF. The CDR3 DNA reads as TGCGCCAGCAGCCAAGGGGCTAGCGGGCAAGAGACCCAGTACTTC.

This clone has only one observation. The chain carries TRBV6-4 and TRBJ1-5; 9 bases align to TRBD1. This CDR3 comprises 15 residues. The V and J ends lost 2 bases and 3 bases, in that order; junction bases with no gene match: 2. Germline V lookup: CDR1 MRHNA, CDR2 SNTAGT. The CDR3: CASSDNRGLNQPQHF. In DNA form, the CDR3 reads TGTGCCAGCAGTGACAACAGGGGGCTCAATCAGCCCCAGCATTTT.

The rearrangement joins TRBV7-2 to TRBJ1-1; D possibly corresponds to TRBD1 (6 bases). V lost 2 bases to trimming and J lost 8 bases, with 12 bases between them. The length of the CDR3 is 13 residues. Germline values: CDR1 SGHTA, CDR2 FQGNSA. In nucleotides, the CDR3 is TGTGCCAGCAGCTTACAGGGGCGGTACGAAGCTTTCTTT. Its translation is CASSLQGRYEAFF. The full variable domain, in which reference TRBV7-2 and TRBJ1-1 provide the parts outside the CDR3, is GAGVSQSPSNKVTEKGKDVELRCDPISGHTALYWYRQSLGQGLEFLIYFQGNSAPDKSGLPSDRFSAERTGGSVSTLTIQRTQQEDSAVYLCASSLQGRYEAFFGQGTRLTVV.

The chain recombines TRBV3-1 (or the pseudogene TRBV3-2) with TRBJ2-3; D gene unclear. Trimming removed 2 bases at V and 3 bases at J, with 9 bases between. The V gene's germline CDR1 is LGHDT and CDR2 YNNKEL (reference sequence). The CDR3 is 14 amino acids. This chain's CDR3 is CASSQRTTTDTQYF. DNA for the CDR3: TGTGCCAGCAGCCAAAGAACCACAACAGATACGCAGTATTTT.

V gene TRBV5-8 combines with J gene TRBJ1-1; D is unresolved. The CDR3 is 13 residues long. The germline V gene has CDR1 SGHTS and CDR2 YDEGEE. The germline V and J ends were trimmed by 0 bases and 1 base, with 4 bases remaining between them. CDR3 sequence (DNA): TGTGCCAGCAGCTTGGGAGGGAACACTGAAGCTTTCTTT. It specifies CASSLGGNTEAFF.

The chain is built from TRBV6-1 and TRBJ1-4, with TRBD1 identical over 9 bases. In germline, CDR1 is MNHNS, CDR2 SASEGT. After removal of 2 bases from V and 4 bases from J, the junction contained 8 bases not matched to a gene. The CDR3 is 17 residues long. CDR3 residues: CASSESTTGGYNEKLFF. The CDR3 nucleotides are TGTGCCAGCAGTGAATCAACCACAGGGGGCTATAATGAAAAACTGTTTTTT.

This chain links TRBV19 with TRBJ1-5; 8 bases align to TRBD1. CDR3 length: 15 amino acids. Unmatched junction bases numbered 10, after V lost 5 bases and J lost 7 bases. The germline V gene has CDR1 LNHDA and CDR2 SQIVND (reference sequence). The CDR3 DNA reads TGTGCCAGTAGTCGATCCGGGACAGGTAGGCAGCCCCAGCATTTT. Protein product: CASSRSGTGRQPQHF. The full variable domain, in which reference TRBV19 and TRBJ1-5 provide the parts outside the CDR3, is DGGITQSPKYLFRKEGQNVTLSCEQNLNHDAMYWYRQDPGQGLRLIYYSQIVNDFQKGDIAEGYSVSREKKESFPLTVTSAQKNPTAFYLCASSRSGTGRQPQHFGDGTRLSIL.

The chain carries TRBV9 and TRBJ1-2; a possible D gene is TRBD1 (6 bases). The germline V gene has CDR1 SGDLS and CDR2 YYNGEE. CDR3 size: 13 residues. V dropped 2 bases and J dropped 2 bases, with 7 bases sitting between them. The CDR3 DNA reads TGTGCCAGCAGCGTCGACAGGAACTATGGCTACACCTTC. It is translated as CASSVDRNYGYTF.

The rearrangement uses TRBV28 and TRBJ2-7; perhaps TRBD1 as D (5 bases). CDR1 MDHEN and CDR2 SYDVKM come from the germline V gene. The CDR3 loop spans 15 amino acids. Trimming shortened V by 7 bases and J by 6 bases, and 22 bases separated the two germline ends. The CDR3 here is CASTAGAVGQGEQYV. CDR3 sequence (DNA): TGTGCCAGCACTGCCGGCGCCGTGGGGCAGGGCGAGCAGTACGTC.

The V and J genes are TRBV27 and TRBJ2-7, with 8 bases identical to TRBD2. This CDR3 region has 15 residues. Losses at the gene ends were 6 bases for V and 3 bases for J; bases not matched to a gene: 10. Germline V gene sequence: CDR1 MNHEY, CDR2 SMNVEV (reference sequence). The CDR3 region has the DNA TGTGCCAGCAGACCCTCGGGGGGGCCCCTCTACGAGCAGTACGTC. It is translated as CASRPSGGPLYEQYV.

The chain uses TRBV18 and TRBJ2-7; 7 nucleotides line up with TRBD1. The CDR3 length is 14 residues. The ends lost 3 bases at V and 7 bases at J; junction bases unmatched: 9. Germline lookup yields CDR1 KGHSH and CDR2 LQKENI. CDR3 in DNA: TGTGCCAGCTCACCTCCGGGACAGCCAAATGAGCAGTACGTC. It specifies CASSPPGQPNEQYV.

This clone showed up just a few times. V is TRBV24-1 and J is TRBJ1-5; D not certain. CDR3 length: 16 residues. Germline V CDR1 and CDR2: KGHDR, SFDVKD. The ends were cut back, 0 bases at V and 0 bases at J, with 8 bases in the middle. CDR3 sequence: CATSDLHSDSNQPQHF. The CDR3 DNA is TGTGCCACCAGTGATTTGCATTCTGATAGCAATCAGCCCCAGCATTTT.

This clone has more than one count but fewer than ten. This rearrangement joins TRBV18 to TRBJ1-3; D gene uncertain. CDR1 and CDR2 from the germline V gene are KGHSH and LQKENI. The CDR3 contains 13 residues. V dropped 6 bases and J dropped 0 bases, with 6 bases sitting between them. CDR3 loop: CASSGSSGNTIYF. The CDR3 bases are TGTGCCAGCTCTGGGAGCTCTGGAAACACCATATATTTT.

The chain joins TRBV6-2 or TRBV6-3 to TRBJ1-6; D perhaps matches TRBD1 (5 bases). The length of the CDR3 is 18 residues. Germline V gene data show CDR1 as MNHEY and CDR2 as SVGEGT. V was pared by 0 bases and J by 0 bases, with 12 bases between. Written as DNA, the CDR3 is TGTGCCAGCAGTTACTCGAAGACAGTGAGCTCCTATAATTCACCCCTCCACTTT. This encodes CASSYSKTVSSYNSPLHF.

The chain couples TRBV5-1 to TRBJ2-4, with 7 bases that match TRBD2. This CDR3 is built from 13 residues. V lost 4 bases and J lost 8; bases outside the gene matches: 6. CDR1 is SGHRS and CDR2 is YFSETQ in the germline V gene. The CDR3 spells CASSLGTSDIQYF. The CDR3, as DNA: TGCGCCAGCAGCCTGGGTACTAGCGACATTCAGTACTTC.

The chain carries TRBV6-5 and TRBJ1-5, with D hard to call. The germline V and J ends were trimmed by 0 bases and 7 bases, with 13 bases remaining between them. CDR1 and CDR2 from the germline V gene are MNHEY and SVGAGI. The length of the CDR3 is 15 residues. The CDR3 bases are TGTGCCAGCAGTTACTCGAGCGCAATACGACAGCCCCAGCATTTT. Translation: CASSYSSAIRQPQHF.

The rearrangement uses TRBV28 and TRBJ2-5; 9 positions agree with TRBD2. V shed 7 bases and J 3 bases; nucleotides not matched to a gene: 9. Germline assignment: CDR1 MDHEN and CDR2 SYDVKM. The CDR3 is 15 amino acids. DNA of the CDR3: TGTGCCAGCACCCCTGAGGTAGCGGGAGAAGAGACCCAGTACTTC. This gives the protein CASTPEVAGEETQYF.

This chain connects TRBV5-1 to TRBJ1-2, with no clear D. Trimming took off 0 bases at V and 5 bases at J, with 8 bases between the two ends. This CDR3 comprises 13 residues. The V gene's germline CDR1 is SGHRS and CDR2 YFSETQ. DNA for the CDR3: TGCGCCAGCAGCTTGGGGGGTCGATATGGCTACACCTTC. It specifies CASSLGGRYGYTF.

The genes are TRBV5-1 and TRBJ2-3; the D call may be TRBD1 or TRBD2 (5 bases each). Germline V gene data show CDR1 as SGHRS and CDR2 as YFSETQ. This CDR3 comprises 14 residues. The V end was cut by 5 bases, the J end by 4 bases, with 14 bases between. This chain's CDR3 is CASRGTSRADTQYF. The CDR3 DNA is TGCGCCAGCAGGGGGACCTCGAGGGCAGATACGCAGTATTTT.

This rearrangement joins TRBV5-3 to TRBJ1-1; D gene uncertain. TRBV5-3 is an ORF, and what it does is uncertain. The CDR3 is 15 amino acids. V was shortened by 4 bases and J by 5 bases, with 18 bases between the two germline ends. The CDR3 coding sequence is TGTGCCAGAAGCGCCTCCCCACCGCTTGGGACTGAAGCTTTCTTT. This codes for CARSASPPLGTEAFF.

The chain joins TRBV19 to TRBJ2-3; 11 positions match TRBD2. The CDR3 covers 18 residues. Germline CDR1 and CDR2: LNHDA and SQIVND (reference sequence). The V gene end was trimmed by 9 bases and the J gene end by 1 base; junction bases not matched to a gene: 15. The CDR3 DNA reads as TGTGCCAGCAACCCACGGCCCAAACTAGCGGGGGGCACAGATACGCAGTATTTT. Translating it yields CASNPRPKLAGGTDTQYF.

The chain recombines TRBV5-1 with TRBJ2-3; D is uncertain. The length of the CDR3 is 14 residues. Germline values: CDR1 SGHRS, CDR2 YFSETQ. Trimming took off 1 base at V and 1 base at J, with 7 bases between the two ends. CDR3 loop: CASSLRPGTDTQYF. In nucleotides, the CDR3 is TGCGCCAGCAGCTTGCGGCCGGGCACAGATACGCAGTATTTT. Full variable domain (rest looked up from reference TRBV5-1 and TRBJ2-3): KAGVTQTPRYLIKTRGQQVTLSCSPISGHRSVSWYQQTPGQGLQFLFEYFSETQRNKGNFPGRFSGRQFSNSRSEMNVSTLELGDSALYLCASSLRPGTDTQYFGPGTRLTVL.

The V and J genes are TRBV13 and TRBJ2-1; a weak D match, TRBD1 (6 bases). The CDR3 spans 14 residues. Trimming removed 6 bases from V and 1 base from J, with 10 bases in between. Per germline, CDR1 PRHDT and CDR2 FYEKMQ (reference sequence). The CDR3 protein is CASSYTGSYNEQFF. The DNA for the CDR3 is TGTGCCAGCAGTTACACAGGGTCCTACAATGAGCAGTTCTTC.

V gene TRBV24-1 combines with J gene TRBJ1-5; TRBD1 is a possible D gene (5 bases). Trimming took off 5 bases at V and 0 bases at J, with 10 bases between the two ends. CDR3 length: 15 amino acids. Germline V gene data show CDR1 as KGHDR and CDR2 as SFDVKD. The CDR3 loop is CATSAGHYSNQPQHF. In DNA form, the CDR3 reads TGTGCCACCAGTGCAGGGCATTATAGCAATCAGCCCCAGCATTTT.

The chain recombines TRBV3-1 (or the pseudogene TRBV3-2) with TRBJ2-6; D is undetermined. This CDR3 has 13 residues. The germline V and J ends were trimmed by 7 bases and 0 bases, with 4 bases remaining between them. CDR1 and CDR2 from the germline V gene are LGHDT and YNNKEL (reference sequence). The CDR3 bases are TGTGCCAGCATAAACTCTGGGGCCAACGTCCTGACTTTC. Residues: CASINSGANVLTF.